Sequencing of this T cell receptor beta chain was carried out in a study of CD8 T cells in ankylosing spondylitis. Overall study results and limits: Disease-linked clones reportedly concentrated significantly in matched ankylosing spondylitis synovial fluid.

This clonotype came up many times. What it binds is not known. The CDR3 extends over 14 amino acids. TCRdb fed the 5' RACE reads into MiXCR, producing one record per CDR3 protein. The table shows about 130,000 distinct CDR3 sequences, with approximately 7.4% occurring only once. The material sequenced was blood, either unsorted or a sorted T cell fraction (not recorded which). The V and J genes are TRBV21-1 and TRBJ1-2; TRBD1 is the table's D call, not checked against the DNA. TRBV21-1 is listed as a pseudogene. The clonotype was recovered from a female donor with ankylosing spondylitis or in good health (not recorded which). CDR3 sequence (DNA): TGTGCCAGCAGCAGCCCAGACAGGGGGATTGGCTACACCTTC. Translated: CASSSPDRGIGYTF.